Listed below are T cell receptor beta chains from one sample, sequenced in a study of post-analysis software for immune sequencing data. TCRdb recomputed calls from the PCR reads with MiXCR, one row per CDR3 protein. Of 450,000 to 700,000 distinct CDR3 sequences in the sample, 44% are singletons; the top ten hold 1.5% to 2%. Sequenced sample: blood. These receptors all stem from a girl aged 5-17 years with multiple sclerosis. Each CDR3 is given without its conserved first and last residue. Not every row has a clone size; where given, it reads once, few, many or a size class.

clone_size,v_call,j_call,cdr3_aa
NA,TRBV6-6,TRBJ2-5,ASSTKRGQY
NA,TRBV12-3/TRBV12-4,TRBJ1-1,ASSLKEGNLNTEAF
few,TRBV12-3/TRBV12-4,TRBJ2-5,ASIKGQGKETQY
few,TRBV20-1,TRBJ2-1,SANSRYHTFNEQF
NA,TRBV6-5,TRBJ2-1,ASSYGQGWDEQF
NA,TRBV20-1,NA,SAQWTGQTGEQY
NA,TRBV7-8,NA,ASSLKILRDNFYEQY
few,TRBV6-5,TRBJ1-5,ASSYSRGTDSNQPQH
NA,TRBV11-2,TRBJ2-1,ASSLRGGRVYNEQF
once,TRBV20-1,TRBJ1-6,SANRDTNSPLH
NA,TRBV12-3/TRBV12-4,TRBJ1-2,ASSLASTETNYGYT
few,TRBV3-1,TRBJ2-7,ASSHQGADEQY
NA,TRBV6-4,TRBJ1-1,ASSDAGGTEAF
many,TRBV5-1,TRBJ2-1,ASSTGGNEQF
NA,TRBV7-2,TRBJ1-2,ASSPTGQGNGYT
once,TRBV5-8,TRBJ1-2,ASRLSGGQGYT
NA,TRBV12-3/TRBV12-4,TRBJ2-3,ASSSELVGRASTDAQY
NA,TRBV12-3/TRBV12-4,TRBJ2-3,ASSPPSIATDTQY
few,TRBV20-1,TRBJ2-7,SARGQVAFYEQY
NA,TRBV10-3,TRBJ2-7,AIRTANTYEQY
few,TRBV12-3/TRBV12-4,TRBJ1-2,ASSLRQVYGYT
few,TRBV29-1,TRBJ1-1,SVVTEWITEAF
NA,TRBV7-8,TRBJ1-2,ASSLDPVLYGYT
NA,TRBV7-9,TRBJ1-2,ASSFDRDFRGYT
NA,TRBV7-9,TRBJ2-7,ASSASGLSYEQY
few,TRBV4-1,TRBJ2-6,ASSQVSGAGANVLT
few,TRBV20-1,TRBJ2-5,SARVGTLQETQY
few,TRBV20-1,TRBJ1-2,SARDRGLYGYT
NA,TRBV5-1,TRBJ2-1,ASSRPPEEQF
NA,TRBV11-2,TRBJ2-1,ASSWVPYNEQF
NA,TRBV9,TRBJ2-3,ASSAKSTDTQY
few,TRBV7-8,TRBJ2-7,ASSLEGLAGDYEQY
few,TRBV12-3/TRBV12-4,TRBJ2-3,ASNAGTDTQY
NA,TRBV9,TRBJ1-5,ASSFGGEGAQPQH
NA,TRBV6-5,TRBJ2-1,ASSYGLRNEQF
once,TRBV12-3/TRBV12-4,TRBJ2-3,ASRLPGDTQY
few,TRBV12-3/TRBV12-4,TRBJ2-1,ASSSGGQQF
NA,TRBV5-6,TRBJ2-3,ASSLDWGDTRTDTQY
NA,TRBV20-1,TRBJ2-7,SARDTGTYEQY
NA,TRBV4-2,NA,ASSQEGAGGETQY
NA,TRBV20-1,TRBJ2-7,RALAGSYEQY
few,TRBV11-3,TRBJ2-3,ASRPPALSRGDTQY
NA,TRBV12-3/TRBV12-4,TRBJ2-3,ASSPTTSGKADTQY
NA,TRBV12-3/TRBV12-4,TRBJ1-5,ASSRGPGQPQH